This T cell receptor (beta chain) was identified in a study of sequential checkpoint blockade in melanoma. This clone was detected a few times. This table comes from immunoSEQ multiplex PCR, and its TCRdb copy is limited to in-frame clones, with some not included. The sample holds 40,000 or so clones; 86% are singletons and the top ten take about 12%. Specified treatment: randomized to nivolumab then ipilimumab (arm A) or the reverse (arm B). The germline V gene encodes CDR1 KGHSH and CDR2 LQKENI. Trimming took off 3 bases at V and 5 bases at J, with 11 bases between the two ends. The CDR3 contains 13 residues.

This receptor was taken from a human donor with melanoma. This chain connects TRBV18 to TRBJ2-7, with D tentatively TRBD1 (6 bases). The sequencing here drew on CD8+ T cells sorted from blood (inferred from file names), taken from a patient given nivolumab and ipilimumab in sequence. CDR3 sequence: CASSPPAGDEQYF. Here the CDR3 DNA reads TGTGCCAGCTCACCCCCGGCAGGGGACGAGCAGTACTTC.